A single sample is the source of the 27 T cell receptor beta chains below, sequenced in a study of CD8 T cells in Susac syndrome (dated by TCRdb to about 2019). Library generation was performed with the immunoSEQ multiplex PCR assay. RNA was extracted with the RNeasy kit and about 0.5 to 1 ug was reverse transcribed using random hexamers. TCRdb redid the processing of the public reads, applying fastp at Q25 and MiXCR, and retained in-frame beta chains. Rows matching on CDR3 protein sequence are summarized as one entry with the most common DNA and genes. This sample gives approximately 280,000 distinct CDR3 sequences in total; approximately 81% of them show up just once. The ten biggest clones cover approximately 0.11% of the sample. The sample comprised CD8+ T cells from PBMCs. The receptors were sampled from a human donor with multiple sclerosis.

The chain couples TRBV5-1 to TRBJ2-4, with TRBD2 matching over 9 bases. In germline, CDR1 is SGHRS, CDR2 YFSETQ. The CDR3 totals 15 residues. V lost 3 bases to trimming and J lost 7 bases; unmatched junction nucleotides: 8. Here the CDR3 DNA reads TGCGCCAGCAGCTCCGGTAGCGGGAGCGAGAACATTCAGTACTTC. Translated, it gives CASSSGSGSENIQYF.

The V call is TRBV27, the J call TRBJ2-1; D ambiguous. The V end was cut by 0 bases, the J end by 12 bases, with 12 bases between. CDR1 is MNHEY and CDR2 is SMNVEV in the germline V gene (reference sequence). The CDR3 has 13 residues. Written as DNA, the CDR3 is TGTGCCAGCAGTTTATCGTCCGACGCTGGGCAGTTCTTC. This translates into CASSLSSDAGQFF.

The sample holds a few counts of this clonotype. This sequence joins TRBV28 and TRBJ2-7; the match to TRBD2 covers 8 bases. V shed 6 bases and J 3 bases; nucleotides not matched to a gene: 7. Germline lookup yields CDR1 MDHEN and CDR2 SYDVKM. The CDR3 contains 14 residues. DNA of the CDR3: TGTGCCAGCAGCCTTAGCGGGAATCTCTACGAGCAGTACTTC. This translates into CASSLSGNLYEQYF.

Many counts were recorded for this clonotype. The chain joins TRBV27 to TRBJ2-7; 9 nucleotides match TRBD1. The CDR3 length is 14 residues. Trimming removed 6 bases from V and 4 bases from J; junction bases left unmatched: 7. The germline V gene has CDR1 MNHEY and CDR2 SMNVEV (reference sequence). The CDR3 DNA sequence: TGTGCCAGCAGCCCGGGACAGGGCGGATACGAGCAGTACTTC. Residues: CASSPGQGGYEQYF.

The chain joins TRBV28 to TRBJ1-4; no definite D call. The V end lost 6 bases, the J end lost 7 bases, and 18 bases lay between the germline ends. Germline CDR1 MDHEN, CDR2 SYDVKM. This CDR3 has 15 amino acids. CDR3 sequence: CASSGPRAIGEKLFF. The CDR3 nucleotides read TGTGCCAGCAGCGGGCCGAGGGCTATCGGTGAAAAACTGTTTTTT.

This rearrangement joins TRBV24-1 to TRBJ1-5, with D possibly matching TRBD1 (6 bases). Germline V gene sequence: CDR1 KGHDR, CDR2 SFDVKD. Deletions cut 9 bases from V and 0 bases from J, with 11 bases between. This CDR3 is 14 amino acids long. CDR3 in amino acids: CATSGENSNQPQHF. In DNA form, the CDR3 reads TGTGCCACCTCAGGGGAAAATAGCAATCAGCCCCAGCATTTT.

The CDR3 spells CASSQDLGTGYEQYF. CDR3 in DNA: TGTGCCAGCAGCCAAGATTTGGGGACAGGGTACGAGCAGTACTTC. V and J are TRBV3-1 and TRBJ2-7, with 9 bases identical to TRBD1. This CDR3 is built from 15 residues. The V gene's germline CDR1 is LGHDT and CDR2 YNNKEL (reference sequence). Trimming removed 0 bases from V and 4 bases from J; junction bases left unmatched: 4.

CDR3 protein: CASSEVTIWGYTF. The CDR3 DNA follows: TGTGCCAGCAGTGAAGTGACCATTTGGGGCTACACCTTC. The chain links TRBV6-1 to TRBJ1-2; D not certain. The V and J ends lost 1 base and 8 bases respectively, with 11 bases between them. The CDR3 extends over 13 amino acids. Germline lookup yields CDR1 MNHNS and CDR2 SASEGT.

The rearrangement joins TRBV30 to TRBJ2-1; D is ambiguous. The CDR3 has 12 amino acids. The germline V gene has CDR1 GTSNPN and CDR2 SVGIG (reference sequence). V was clipped by 6 bases and J by 3 bases, with 9 bases between them. Here the CDR3 DNA reads TGTGCCTGCTGGCCGGACTACAATGAGCAGTTCTTC. Protein: CACWPDYNEQFF.

The J gene is TRBJ1-1, the V gene TRBV4-1; no clear D. CDR1 is MGHRA and CDR2 is YSYEKL in the germline V gene. CDR3 length: 14 residues. Between the trimmed V and J ends, which lost 4 bases and 5 bases, there was a span of 14 bases. CDR3 residues: CASSPLRGGTEAFF. The DNA for the CDR3 is TGCGCCAGCAGCCCCCTGCGGGGTGGGACTGAAGCTTTCTTT.

V is TRBV12-3 or TRBV12-4 and J is TRBJ2-3, with 10 bases lining up with TRBD2. CDR3 length equals 16 residues. The J segment lost 3 bases and the V segment lost 6 bases, leaving 9 bases of the junction unmatched. The CDR3 DNA is TGTGCCAGCAGGGGGGGACTAGCGCAGAGGACAGATACGCAGTATTTT. Translation: CASRGGLAQRTDTQYF.

The V gene is TRBV7-3, the J gene TRBJ2-3; D gene uncertain. V gave up 1 base and J gave up 0 bases, with 8 bases separating them. The CDR3 runs 15 residues. The germline gives CDR1 SGHTA, CDR2 FQGTGA. The CDR3 loop reads CASSLKPGSTDTQYF. DNA of the CDR3: TGTGCCAGCAGCTTAAAACCGGGTAGCACAGATACGCAGTATTTT.

This chain links TRBV4-1 with TRBJ2-1; 9 nucleotides line up with TRBD2. The V and J ends lost 4 bases and 5 bases, in that order; junction bases with no gene match: 9. Germline lookup yields CDR1 MGHRA and CDR2 YSYEKL. The CDR3 has 16 residues. CDR3 sequence reads: CASSPLGLALNNEQFF. The CDR3 DNA follows: TGCGCCAGCAGCCCGCTAGGACTAGCGCTAAACAATGAGCAGTTCTTC.

The V call is TRBV13, the J call TRBJ2-1, with TRBD2 identical over 12 bases. The CDR3 has 16 residues. Losses at the gene ends were 5 bases for V and 5 bases for J; bases not matched to a gene: 7. CDR1 and CDR2 from the germline V gene are PRHDT and FYEKMQ (reference sequence). The CDR3 spells CASSHRLAGGDNEQFF. The CDR3 DNA is TGTGCCAGCAGCCACCGGCTAGCGGGAGGGGACAATGAGCAGTTCTTC.

The chain uses TRBV2 and TRBJ2-1; 8 bases agree with TRBD2. V lost 3 bases, J lost 7 bases, and 8 bases stayed unmatched. This CDR3 has 15 amino acids. Germline V gene sequence: CDR1 SNHLY, CDR2 FYNNEI. In nucleotides, the CDR3 is TGTGCCAGCAGTGATTGGCGGGAGGCCGAGAATGAGCAGTTCTTC. Translation gives CASSDWREAENEQFF.

The rearrangement uses TRBV5-1 and TRBJ1-5; D might be TRBD1 (5 bases). Germline V CDR1 and CDR2: SGHRS, YFSETQ. V dropped 0 bases and J dropped 0 bases, with 22 bases sitting between them. CDR3 length: 20 residues. The CDR3 region is CASSLAEDMPSVYSNQPQHF. The CDR3 bases are TGCGCCAGCAGCTTGGCCGAGGACATGCCCTCCGTGTATAGCAATCAGCCCCAGCATTTT.

CDR3 region: CASSEATDSYNEQFF. The CDR3 DNA is TGTGCCAGCAGCGAGGCGACAGACTCCTACAATGAGCAGTTCTTC. J is TRBJ2-1 and V is TRBV9; D is possibly TRBD1 (5 bases). The CDR3 sequence is 15 residues long. Germline V gives CDR1 SGDLS, CDR2 YYNGEE. Trimming cost V 3 bases and J 0 bases, with 10 bases left between them. The full variable domain, completed using reference TRBV9 and TRBJ2-1, is DSGVTQTPKHLITATGQRVTLRCSPRSGDLSVYWYQQSLDQGLQFLIQYYNGEERAKGNILERFSAQQFPDLHSELNLSSLELGDSALYFCASSEATDSYNEQFFGPGTRLTVL.

The chain is built from TRBV27 and TRBJ2-1, with 9 bases identical to TRBD1. Trimming at V came to 4 bases and at J to 5 bases, leaving 9 bases not matched to a gene. Germline assignment: CDR1 MNHEY and CDR2 SMNVEV (reference sequence). The CDR3 length is 16 residues. CDR3 amino acids: CASSSVGTGWDNEQFF. The CDR3 DNA follows: TGTGCCAGCAGTTCCGTCGGGACAGGGTGGGACAATGAGCAGTTCTTC.

This clonotype was found a few times. The V and J genes are TRBV6-5 and TRBJ2-7; the match to TRBD1 covers 8 bases. The CDR3 length is 14 residues. The junction had 5 bases not matched to a gene; V was cut back by 0 bases and J by 7 bases. Germline V lookup: CDR1 MNHEY, CDR2 SVGAGI. The CDR3 coding sequence is TGTGCCAGCAGTTACTCGGTCAGGGGGCTTGAGCAGTACTTC. This encodes CASSYSVRGLEQYF.

This chain joins TRBV7-2 and TRBJ2-5, with 10 bases matching TRBD2. Germline V CDR1 and CDR2: SGHTA, FQGNSA. The length of the CDR3 is 16 residues. V shed 1 base and J 5 bases; nucleotides not matched to a gene: 7. In DNA form, the CDR3 reads TGTGCCAGCAGCTTAGGGGTACTAGCGGGATTGGAGACCCAGTACTTC. Translating it yields CASSLGVLAGLETQYF. Filled out from reference TRBV7-2 and TRBJ2-5, the complete variable domain reads GAGVSQSPSNKVTEKGKDVELRCDPISGHTALYWYRQSLGQGLEFLIYFQGNSAPDKSGLPSDRFSAERTGGSVSTLTIQRTQQEDSAVYLCASSLGVLAGLETQYFGPGTRLLVL.

This rearrangement joins TRBV28 to TRBJ2-7, with D tentatively TRBD1 or TRBD2 (5 bases each). The CDR3 has 15 amino acids. The germline CDR1 and CDR2 sequences are MDHEN and SYDVKM. The V end was cut by 2 bases, the J end by 0 bases, with 11 bases between. CDR3 region: CASSLLGRTSYEQYF. The CDR3 DNA reads as TGTGCCAGCAGTTTACTGGGACGGACCTCCTACGAGCAGTACTTC. Using reference TRBV28 and TRBJ2-7 for the parts outside the CDR3, the full variable domain is DVKVTQSSRYLVKRTGEKVFLECVQDMDHENMFWYRQDPGLGLRLIYFSYDVKMKEKGDIPEGYSVSREKKERFSLILESASTNQTSMYLCASSLLGRTSYEQYFGPGTRLTVT.

The chain is built from TRBV5-1 and TRBJ2-5, with 8 nucleotides matching TRBD1. The trim removed 4 bases at V and 5 bases at J, leaving 7 bases unmatched. CDR3 length equals 14 residues. The germline gives CDR1 SGHRS, CDR2 YFSETQ. The CDR3 spells CASSGMGQVETQYF. CDR3 bases: TGCGCCAGCAGCGGTATGGGACAGGTGGAGACCCAGTACTTC.

The chain carries TRBV5-6 and TRBJ1-2; 9 bases are a match to TRBD1. The CDR3 runs 17 residues. Germline loops: CDR1 SGHDT, CDR2 YYEEEE. Trimming cost V 3 bases and J 7 bases; bases outside gene matches: 16. This CDR3 is CASSSSRQGGWYSGYTF. CDR3 coding DNA: TGTGCCAGCAGCTCATCTCGACAGGGGGGTTGGTACAGTGGCTACACCTTC.

This chain joins TRBV27 and TRBJ2-3; TRBD2 aligns across 11 bases. Losses at the gene ends were 3 bases for V and 6 bases for J; bases not matched to a gene: 8. Germline V gene sequence: CDR1 MNHEY, CDR2 SMNVEV (reference sequence). This CDR3 comprises 16 residues. CDR3 bases: TGTGCCAGCAGTTTCCTTCTAGCGGGAGGCGGGGATACGCAGTATTTT. Residues: CASSFLLAGGGDTQYF.

The chain uses TRBV19 and TRBJ2-1; 14 nucleotides align to TRBD2. CDR3 length: 17 amino acids. CDR1 is LNHDA, CDR2 SQIVND, per germline (reference sequence). CDR3 coding DNA: TGTGCGGTGGACCGATTGGGACTAGCGGGAGACTACAATGAGCAGTTCTTC. It translates to CAVDRLGLAGDYNEQFF.

The CDR3 region has the DNA TGCGCCAGCAGCTTGGCCTACAGGCTGTACCAAGAGACCCAGTACTTC. Encoded protein: CASSLAYRLYQETQYF. V and J are TRBV5-1 and TRBJ2-5; possibly TRBD1 for D (5 bases). Germline V gene data show CDR1 as SGHRS and CDR2 as YFSETQ. V lost 0 bases and J lost 0, with 12 bases in between. This CDR3 region has 16 residues. The complete variable domain, with remaining parts taken from reference TRBV5-1 and TRBJ2-5, reads KAGVTQTPRYLIKTRGQQVTLSCSPISGHRSVSWYQQTPGQGLQFLFEYFSETQRNKGNFPGRFSGRQFSNSRSEMNVSTLELGDSALYLCASSLAYRLYQETQYFGPGTRLLVL.

This clonotype is a singleton in its sample. The chain is built from TRBV25-1 and TRBJ2-7; D unclear. The ends were cut back, 3 bases at V and 5 bases at J, with 20 bases in the middle. The CDR3 has 16 residues. The germline V gene has CDR1 MGHDK and CDR2 SYGVNS. This CDR3 is CASSDFDGEGINEQYF. CDR3 DNA: TGTGCCAGCAGTGACTTCGACGGTGAAGGTATCAACGAGCAGTACTTC.